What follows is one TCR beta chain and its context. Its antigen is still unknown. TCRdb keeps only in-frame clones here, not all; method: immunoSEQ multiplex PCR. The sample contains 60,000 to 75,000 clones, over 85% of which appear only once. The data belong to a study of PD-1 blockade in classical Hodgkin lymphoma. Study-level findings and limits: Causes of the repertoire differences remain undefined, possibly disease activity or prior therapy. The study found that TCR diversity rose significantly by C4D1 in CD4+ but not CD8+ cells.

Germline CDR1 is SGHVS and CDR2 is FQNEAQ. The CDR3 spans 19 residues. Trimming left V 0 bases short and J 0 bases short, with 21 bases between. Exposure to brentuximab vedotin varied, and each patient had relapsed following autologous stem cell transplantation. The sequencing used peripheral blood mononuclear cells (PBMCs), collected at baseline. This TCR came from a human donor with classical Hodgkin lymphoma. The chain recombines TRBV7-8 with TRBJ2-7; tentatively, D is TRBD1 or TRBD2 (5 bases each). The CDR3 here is CASSLASQGTLGSSYEQYF. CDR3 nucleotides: TGTGCCAGCAGCTTAGCCTCACAAGGGACCCTAGGAAGCTCCTACGAGCAGTACTTC.